This T cell receptor (beta chain) stems from a study of monozygotic twins with inflammatory bowel disease (dated by TCRdb to 2018 to 2020). Describing the broader study: A total of some 30 monozygotic twin pairs were included in the full study, comprising nine German pairs (four IBD-concordant, five IBD-discordant) and 19 IBD-discordant Danish pairs. Within discordant pairs, disease-associated traits were sought mainly by comparing IBD patients with their genetically identical healthy co-twins. Each individual had, on average, about 151 000 unique TCRalpha sequences and 181 000 unique TCRbeta sequences available for analysis.

Library method: 5' RACE. Each TCR library was prepared from around 3.5 ug of total RNA. cDNA was synthesized with SMARTScribe reverse transcriptase in eight separate reactions per sample. Unique molecular identifiers containing a 6-nucleotide sample barcode were introduced through template switching during cDNA synthesis. Amplification of TCRalpha and TCRbeta cDNA involved two nested PCRs of 16 and 9 cycles, and each PCR was followed by bead purification. Before amplification, the cDNA was both treated with uracil DNA-glycosylase and purified with the QIAquick PCR purification kit. In the second PCR, Illumina TruSeq-compatible adapters and sample-specific barcodes were added. Library quality and concentration were assessed using TapeStation and Qubit, and approximately 5 ng of each library was pooled. Sequencing of pooled libraries was carried out on an Illumina HiSeq2500 single-index Rapid Run using 2 x 100 bp reads and custom sequencing primers. In the original analysis: MiGEC version 1.2.6 was used for UMI-based consensus assembly, which corrected PCR and sequencing errors. MiXCR version 2.1.1 was used to carry out V(D)J alignment, clonotype assembly and CDR3 extraction. To normalise gene usage, clonotype sharing and MAIT/NKT TCR abundance, the analysis used the top 1000, 10 000 and 20 000 clonotypes per sample. After downsampling to 27 000 UMIs, diversity was calculated as the inverse Simpson index using the vegan R package. Statistical testing used paired Mann-Whitney U tests on the discordant twin pairs and applied Benjamini-Hochberg correction for multiple testing. TCRdb reprocessed the reads, so every CDR3 protein sequence counts as one entry and DNA is not shown. TCRdb's processing, not the authors', yielded these V and J calls. The table of this sample itemizes approximately 400,000 distinct CDR3 sequences. The ten largest clonotypes hold around 2.4% of the sample.

From each donor, an approximately 2.5 ml peripheral blood sample was collected into PAXgene tubes and stored at -80 degrees C. Without T cell sorting, total RNA was isolated from whole blood using the PAXgene blood miRNA kit on an automated QIAcube. Deep TCRalpha and TCRbeta repertoire profiling with unique molecular barcoding was performed on peripheral blood of monozygotic twin pairs concordant or discordant for inflammatory bowel disease. For every twin pair, smoking habits were documented, and each individual was categorised as a current, former or never smoker. The full study reports these points: The analysis was unable to tell different T cell subtypes apart. Differing immunosuppressive treatments among patients may have added background noise and inter-individual variability to the repertoires. No difference in repertoire similarity was observed between concordant and discordant twins, possibly owing to limited statistical power. The results gave no support for a single strong signal or clonotype linked to IBD. IBD patients shared fewer clonotypes with other individuals than healthy twins did, most markedly in patients showing signs of disease activity. TCRbeta repertoire diversity, by inverse Simpson index, was decreased in IBD patients compared with their healthy co-twins.

In the case of this clonotype: Its antigen is currently not known.

From the cysteine up to the phenylalanine, the CDR3 has a length of 17 residues. The DNA sequence is not available. CDR1 and CDR2 were assigned from the germline V gene as SGHRS and YFSETQ. Recombination joined TRBV5-1 with TRBJ2-5; the D call of TRBD2 rests on TCRdb alone, since no DNA is present to check it. The receptor comes from a human donor with ulcerative colitis or Crohn's disease, or a healthy co-twin of an affected twin (not recorded which). The sample taken for sequencing was blood. For the CDR3, the sequence is CASSWRAGGMPQETQYF.